This T cell receptor (beta chain) was captured by sequencing in a study of regulatory T cells in long-lasting Graves disease. Documented time point: persistent/refractory GD, antithyroid drugs over 5 years with positive TRAb. There was RNA extracted from PBMCs, and the TCR library was made from it. In each case, Graves' disease was diagnosed per American Thyroid Association guidelines. CDR1 is MDHEN and CDR2 is SYDVKM in the germline V gene. V trimming: 4 bases; J trimming: 13 bases; junction bases outside the gene matches: 6. This CDR3 has 12 residues. This clonotype has ten or more counts. Libraries of TCR beta came from iRepertoire HTBI primers plus Arm-PCR of CDR3 regions. TCRdb reanalysed the multiplex PCR reads using MiXCR and keeps one entry per CDR3 protein. The table has a few hundred thousand distinct CDR3 sequences, around a fifth seen once.

The receptor comes from a female donor with Graves disease. V usage is TRBV28 and J usage is TRBJ2-1; TRBD1 matches 8 bases. The sample here was peripheral blood mononuclear cells (PBMCs), taken when the disease was refractory, from a patient treated with antithyroid drugs. CDR3 residues: CASSSSGTGQFF. In nucleotides, the CDR3 is TGTGCCAGCAGTTCATCCGGGACAGGACAGTTCTTC. The full variable domain, completed using reference TRBV28 and TRBJ2-1, is DVKVTQSSRYLVKRTGEKVFLECVQDMDHENMFWYRQDPGLGLRLIYFSYDVKMKEKGDIPEGYSVSREKKERFSLILESASTNQTSMYLCASSSSGTGQFFGPGTRLTVL.